The 2 T cell receptor beta chains presented below share a single source sample, sequenced in a study. Each CDR3 protein gets one entry after TCRdb re-called the 5' RACE reads with MiXCR. The sample yields approximately 7,900 distinct CDR3 sequences, 65% to 70% seen once. Sequencing was done on a sample of tumor-infiltrating naive CD4+ T cells sorted from the breast tumor. Subset noted: naive CD4+ T cells, CD4+CD45RA+CD25-. The receptors originated from a female donor with breast cancer.

The genes are TRBV4-1 and TRBJ1-1; no definite D call. The length of the CDR3 is 18 residues. Trimming cost V 3 bases and J 1 base, with 21 bases left between them. Germline CDR1 and CDR2: MGHRA and YSYEKL. The CDR3 here is CASSQPEPLGPRNTEAFF. CDR3 sequence (DNA): TGCGCCAGCAGCCAGCCTGAACCCCTCGGACCGAGGAACACTGAAGCTTTCTTT.

This clonotype has just one count. This sequence joins TRBV10-2 and TRBJ2-6, with a weak D call TRBD2 (5 bases). Looked up from germline, CDR1 is WSHSY and CDR2 is SAAADI. This CDR3 comprises 17 residues. V lost 0 bases to trimming and J lost 4 bases, with 13 bases between them. Written as DNA, the CDR3 is TGCGCCAGCAGTGAGTCCCCTAGCCCCCTCGGGGCCAACGTCCTGACTTTC. Its translation: CASSESPSPLGANVLTF.